This record concerns one T cell receptor (beta chain) sequence. Its specificity is unknown. Data came from immunoSEQ multiplex PCR; TCRdb stores just in-frame clones and leaves some out. The data contain 150,000 to 200,000 clones, around 90% of them singletons. The sample comes from a study of T cell responses to AZD1222 COVID-19 vaccine. The CDR3 spans 13 residues. V was pared by 5 bases and J by 5 bases, with 5 bases of the junction left unmatched. The germline CDR1 and CDR2 sequences are SEHNR and FQNEAQ (reference sequence). Findings and caveats of the study: Regions 160-218 and 743-854 dominated among vaccine-associated CD4 TCRs spanning spike. Donor demographics were predominantly white British with a female majority; clonal diversity may be underestimated. All repertoire sampling was performed exclusively after the peak T cell response. Two AZD1222 doses significantly raised spike-specific TCR breadth and depth over controls.

V usage is TRBV7-9 and J usage is TRBJ2-7; 8 bases fit TRBD1. This material consisted of peripheral blood, taken 28 days after the second AZD1222 dose. This receptor was identified in an adult who received the AZD1222 COVID-19 vaccine. CDR3 nucleotide sequence: TGTGCCAGCAGCGGACAGGGTTTGGACGAGCAGTACTTC. Its translation is CASSGQGLDEQYF.